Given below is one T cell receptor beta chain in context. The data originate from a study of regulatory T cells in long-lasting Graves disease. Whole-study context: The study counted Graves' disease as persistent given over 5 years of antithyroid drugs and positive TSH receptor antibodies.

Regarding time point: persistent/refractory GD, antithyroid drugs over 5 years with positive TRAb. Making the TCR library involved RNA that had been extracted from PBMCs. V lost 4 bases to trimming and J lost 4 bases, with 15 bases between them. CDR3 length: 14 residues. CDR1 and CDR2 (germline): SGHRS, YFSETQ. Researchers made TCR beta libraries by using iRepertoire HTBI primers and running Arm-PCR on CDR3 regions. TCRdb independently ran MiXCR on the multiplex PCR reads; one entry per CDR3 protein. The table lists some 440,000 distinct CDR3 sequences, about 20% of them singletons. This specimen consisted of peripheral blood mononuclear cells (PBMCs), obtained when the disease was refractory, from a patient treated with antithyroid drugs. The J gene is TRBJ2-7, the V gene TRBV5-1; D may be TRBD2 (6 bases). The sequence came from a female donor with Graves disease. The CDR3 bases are TGCGCCAGCAGCGTGGAGGGTAGGTCGTACGAGCAGTACTTC. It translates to CASSVEGRSYEQYF.